The T cell receptor beta chain under discussion was sequenced for a study of blood T cell repertoires in COVID-19. The data were produced by immunoSEQ multiplex PCR, yet TCRdb's version contains in-frame clones alone and is incomplete. Among a few hundred thousand clones listed, over 75% were seen once. The V and J ends lost 5 bases and 9 bases respectively, with 18 bases between them. CDR1 is SGHTS and CDR2 is YDEGEE in the germline V gene. This CDR3 is built from 13 residues. This rearrangement joins TRBV5-8 to TRBJ2-7; tentative D call: TRBD2 (7 bases). The TCR was taken from a woman aged 25 to 39 who had recovered from COVID-19. Sequences were obtained from PBMCs or T cells enriched from blood (not recorded which). In DNA form, the CDR3 reads TGTGCCAGCAGTTCGTGGGGGGGCGGTGGGCAGTACTTC. Its protein is CASSSWGGGGQYF.